This paragraph covers one TCR beta chain sequence. The data originate from a study of human thymus T cells. TCRdb's table, derived via immunoSEQ multiplex PCR, lists solely in-frame clones and lacks some. The sample consists of tens of thousands of clones, roughly 94% of them appearing once. The CDR3 is 15 residues long. Germline V gives CDR1 MNHNS, CDR2 SASEGT. Unmatched junction bases numbered 8, after V lost 3 bases and J lost 8 bases. In corrective heart surgery, resections were taken, and these provided the thymus tissue. Those donating were healthy Finnish infants in corrective surgery for congenital heart defects.

The sequenced sample consisted of thymus tissue. This sequence originates from a girl under three years old with a congenital heart defect but otherwise immunologically healthy. The chain links TRBV6-1 to TRBJ1-4; the match to TRBD1 covers 8 bases. Written as DNA, the CDR3 is TGTGCCAGCAGTGATGCGGACAGGGTTAACGAAAAACTGTTTTTT. As protein: CASSDADRVNEKLFF.